This T cell receptor (beta chain) was obtained from a study of tumor-infiltrating lymphocytes in localized non-small cell lung cancer. Remarks on this clone: What it binds is not known.

The CDR3 has 15 residues. Trimming pared 3 bases from V and 0 bases from J, leaving 11 bases between. Germline V gives CDR1 LGHNA, CDR2 YSLEER. The method was immunoSEQ multiplex PCR; TCRdb's version includes in-frame clones alone and lacks a portion of them. Of around 12,000 clones listed, around 71% were seen once; the top ten hold approximately 10%. Broader study findings: Different pieces of the same tissue were used for each assay.

The chain uses TRBV4-3 and TRBJ2-5, with D possibly TRBD2 on 5 matching bases. This receptor was obtained from a human donor with non-small cell lung cancer. The sequenced sample consisted of uninvolved lung tissue not adjacent to the tumor. The CDR3 spells CASSQDFQYQETQYF. In DNA, the CDR3 is TGCGCCAGCAGCCAGGACTTCCAGTACCAAGAGACCCAGTACTTC.